The rows below give T cell receptor beta chains drawn from one sample of a study of vaccination effects on CD4 cells after COVID-19. Profiled with immunoSEQ multiplex PCR; TCRdb holds only in-frame clones, not every one. Here the sample spans 25,000 to 35,000 clones, roughly 76% being singletons. Which antigens these TCRs recognize remains unknown. Here the sequenced sample was CD4+ T cells from PBMCs cultured with SARS-CoV-2 spike peptides, taken after COVID-19 vaccination. These receptors all stem from a human donor who received a COVID-19 vaccine. Some clones in this sample may be carry-over from other donors' samples. CDR3s include the opening cysteine and the closing phenylalanine or tryptophan. D genes are given only for firm matches. Size is omitted from some rows. Given values are once, few, many or a class for expanded clones.

j_gene | v_gene | abundance | d_gene | CDR3nt | CDR3aa
TRBJ2-5 | TRBV7-3 | once | . | TGTGCCAGCAGCTCCTTCGGGGGTTTTGGGGAGACCCAGTACTTC | CASSSFGGFGETQYF
TRBJ1-5 | TRBV28 | once | . | TGTGCCAGCAGTTTCGGTGGGGCCGCACAGCCCCAGCATTTT | CASSFGGAAQPQHF
TRBJ2-3 | TRBV2 | . | TRBD1 | TGTGCCAGCGTAATGAGGACAGGGGGTACAGATACGCAGTATTTT | CASVMRTGGTDTQYF
TRBJ2-5 | TRBV3-1/TRBV3-2 | . | . | TGTGCCAGCAGCCAAGAGACCCAGTACTTC | CASSQETQYF
TRBJ1-4 | TRBV6-5 | . | TRBD1 | TGTGCCAGCAGCGACAGGGGTGGTGAAAAACTGTTTTTT | CASSDRGGEKLFF
TRBJ2-5 | TRBV7-2 | . | . | TGTGCCAGCAGCCAGCCGCAGGGGATGACCCAGTACTTC | CASSQPQGMTQYF
TRBJ1-3 | TRBV4-1 | . | . | TGCGCCAGCAGCCAAGATCAATGGGCTGGAAACACCATATATTTT | CASSQDQWAGNTIYF
TRBJ1-4 | TRBV5-1 | . | . | TGCGCCAGCAGCTTCGGGGTGGATGAAAAACTGTTTTTT | CASSFGVDEKLFF
TRBJ1-4 | TRBV29-1 | . | . | TGCAGCGTTGGTCGGCAGTTTAATGAAAAACTGTTTTTT | CSVGRQFNEKLFF
TRBJ1-4 | TRBV19 | . | . | TGTGCCAGTAGTCCGATTGGGACTACTAATGAAAAACTGTTTTTT | CASSPIGTTNEKLFF
TRBJ2-2 | TRBV11-2 | . | . | TGTGCCAGCAACCGGGACACGAACACCGGGGAGCTGTTTTTT | CASNRDTNTGELFF
TRBJ2-5 | TRBV5-1 | once | TRBD1 | TGCGCCAGCTGTAAAGGGGACAGGGAAGAGACCCAGTACTTC | CASCKGDREETQYF
TRBJ2-1 | TRBV19 | . | . | TGTGCCTGTCAGAGGGGGACACCCTCCTACAATGAGCAGTTCTTC | CACQRGTPSYNEQFF
TRBJ2-5 | TRBV5-1 | . | . | TGCGCCAGCAGCTTGGGCACGATGGGGGGATTAGAGACCCAGTACTTC | CASSLGTMGGLETQYF
TRBJ2-5 | TRBV7-2 | . | . | TGTGCCAGCAGCTCCCGTAGCGGCACTGGGGAGACCCAGTACTTC | CASSSRSGTGETQYF
TRBJ2-1 | TRBV30 | . | . | TGTGCCTGGAGTTCTCTCTACGGAGGGCGTGGGTCCTACAATGAGCAGTTCTTC | CAWSSLYGGRGSYNEQFF
TRBJ2-1 | TRBV5-1 | once | TRBD1 | TGCGCCAGCAGTCGCGACCCTCCGGGACAGGGGAATGAGCAGTTCTTC | CASSRDPPGQGNEQFF
TRBJ1-5 | TRBV2 | once | TRBD1 | TGTGCCAGCACTATAAAAGACAGGGGGTCCAATCAGCCCCAGCATTTT | CASTIKDRGSNQPQHF
TRBJ1-3 | TRBV9 | . | . | TGTGCCAGCAGCGCGGGACCGGTAATTGGAAACACCATATATTTT | CASSAGPVIGNTIYF
TRBJ2-5 | TRBV5-6 | . | TRBD1 | TGTGCCAGCAGCCAAAGGGGGGACAGGGGACAACCCAACCAAGAGACCCAGTACTTC | CASSQRGDRGQPNQETQYF
TRBJ2-3 | TRBV20-1 | . | TRBD1 | TGCAGTGCTAGTAATGCAGGGGGCGTGGGAGATACGCAGTATTTT | CSASNAGGVGDTQYF
TRBJ1-5 | TRBV27 | . | . | TGTGCCAGCAGTACAGGAGCCAACAATCAGCCCCAGCATTTT | CASSTGANNQPQHF
TRBJ2-1 | TRBV2 | few | . | TGTGCCAGCACCAAAGGAGGTGAAGGGATCGATGAGCAGTTCTTC | CASTKGGEGIDEQFF
TRBJ1-6 | TRBV4-1 | few | . | TGCGCCAGCAGCCAACCGCTTTCGTATTCACCCCTCCACTTT | CASSQPLSYSPLHF
TRBJ1-4 | TRBV29-1 | . | . | TGCAGCGTTGAAGACAGGGTTGGGGAAAAACTGTTTTTT | CSVEDRVGEKLFF
TRBJ2-3 | TRBV19 | . | TRBD2 | TGTGCCAGTAGGGAGAGCGGGGGGGCCGGTACGCAGTATTTT | CASRESGGAGTQYF
TRBJ2-3 | TRBV30 | . | TRBD2 | TGTGCCTGGAGTGTATTGGGCGGGGGAGTAGATACGCAGTATTTT | CAWSVLGGGVDTQYF
TRBJ1-4 | TRBV5-4 | . | TRBD1 | TGTGCCAGCAGCTCTCGGGACAGGGGAGATGAAAAACTGTTTTTT | CASSSRDRGDEKLFF
TRBJ1-2 | TRBV6-5 | . | . | TGTGCCAGCAAGTTAGGTGCGCAGGGCTACACCTTC | CASKLGAQGYTF
TRBJ2-1 | TRBV19 | few | . | TGTGCCAGTAGTGACTCCAGAGGCTACCGACGCAATGAGCAGTTCTTC | CASSDSRGYRRNEQFF
TRBJ2-2 | TRBV6-5 | . | . | TGTGCCAGCAGTCGCGACAGATCCCCCACCGGGGAGCTGTTTTTT | CASSRDRSPTGELFF
TRBJ2-1 | TRBV2 | . | TRBD2 | TGTGCCAGCACTGGTAGCGGGGGCTCCTACAATGAGCAGTTCTTC | CASTGSGGSYNEQFF
TRBJ2-2 | TRBV5-4 | . | . | TGTGCCAGCAGGCCACAACAGGGATACACCGGGGAGCTGTTTTTT | CASRPQQGYTGELFF
TRBJ2-5 | TRBV18 | . | TRBD1 | TGTGCCAGCTCACCACCCGGGACAGAAGAGACCCAGTACTTC | CASSPPGTEETQYF
TRBJ1-2 | TRBV7-2 | . | . | TGTGCCAGCAGCTCCGGGGGGCCCTTGGGTTATGGCTACACCTTC | CASSSGGPLGYGYTF
TRBJ2-1 | TRBV18 | . | . | TGTGCCAGCTCACCATCGATGGGAGAACTGAATGAGCAGTTCTTC | CASSPSMGELNEQFF
TRBJ2-3 | TRBV29-1 | once | . | TGCAGCGTCGAGGGGGGCCCGGCTAGCACAGATACGCAGTATTTT | CSVEGGPASTDTQYF
TRBJ1-2 | TRBV5-1 | . | TRBD1 | TGCGCCAGCAGCTTGGGCGACAGGGACTATGGCTACACCTTC | CASSLGDRDYGYTF
TRBJ1-5 | TRBV21-1 | . | . | TGTGCCAATAAGAGACAGGGAGAGGGCAATCAGCCCCAGCATTTT | CANKRQGEGNQPQHF
TRBJ2-1 | TRBV5-1 | . | . | TGCGCCAGCAGCTACGGGAACAGCTACAATGAGCAGTTCTTC | CASSYGNSYNEQFF
TRBJ1-1 | TRBV27 | . | . | TGTGCCAGCAGTTTATCTGGGGCGACTGAAGCTTTCTTT | CASSLSGATEAFF
TRBJ1-2 | TRBV5-5 | . | TRBD1 | TGTGCCAGCAGCTCGGGGACAGGGGGACTCTATGGCTACACCTTC | CASSSGTGGLYGYTF
TRBJ2-2 | TRBV7-9 | . | TRBD1 | TGTGCCAGCAGCTCGCCGAACACAGGGGGCACCGGGGAGCTGTTTTTT | CASSSPNTGGTGELFF